The 21 T cell receptor beta chains in this list originate from one sample, sequenced in a study of blood T cell repertoires in COVID-19. Sequencing used immunoSEQ multiplex PCR; TCRdb keeps in-frame clones, though not all of them. The sample records 100,000 to 150,000 clones, around 87% being singletons. Material for sequencing was peripheral blood. All receptors come from a woman aged 55 to 70 with acute or convalescent COVID-19.

This chain links TRBV3-1 (or the pseudogene TRBV3-2) with TRBJ2-2; D is undetermined. Per the germline V gene, CDR1 is LGHDT and CDR2 is YNNKEL (reference sequence). The CDR3 contains 15 residues. Trimming pared 0 bases from V and 1 base from J, leaving 6 bases between. Here the CDR3 DNA reads TGTGCCAGCAGCCAAGATTTCGTGAACACCGGGGAGCTGTTTTTT. As protein: CASSQDFVNTGELFF.

The genes are TRBV30 and TRBJ1-1; TRBD1 agrees at 7 bases. This CDR3 has 15 residues. V shed 4 bases and J 1 base; nucleotides not matched to a gene: 9. In germline, CDR1 is GTSNPN, CDR2 SVGIG (reference sequence). CDR3 nucleotides: TGTGCCTGGACCCCATTAGGGACAGCGAACACTGAAGCTTTCTTT. Translating gives CAWTPLGTANTEAFF. The full variable domain, with the rest looked up from reference TRBV30 and TRBJ1-1, is SQTIHQWPATLVQPVGSPLSLECTVEGTSNPNLYWYRQAAGRGLQLLFYSVGIGQISSEVPQNLSASRPQDRQFILSSKKLLLSDSGFYLCAWTPLGTANTEAFFGQGTRLTVV.

CDR3 nucleotides: TGTGCCAGCAGTCACAGGGGAAACACCATATATTTT. This encodes CASSHRGNTIYF. The V gene is TRBV12-3 or TRBV12-4, the J gene TRBJ1-3; tentative D call: TRBD1 (5 bases). This CDR3 region has 12 residues. Trimming cost V 5 bases and J 4 bases, with 6 bases left between them.

The V gene is TRBV27, the J gene TRBJ2-7; tentatively, D is TRBD2 (6 bases). V lost 0 bases, J lost 2 bases, and 14 bases lay in between. The CDR3 spans 16 residues. Germline lookup yields CDR1 MNHEY and CDR2 SMNVEV (reference sequence). CDR3 sequence: CASSLSHGTLTYEQYF. The CDR3 coding sequence is TGTGCCAGCAGTTTATCCCACGGGACTCTTACCTACGAGCAGTACTTC.

The chain combines TRBV19 with TRBJ1-4, with TRBD1 identical over 7 bases. There are 15 residues in the CDR3. The germline V gene encodes CDR1 LNHDA and CDR2 SQIVND (reference sequence). V trimming: 6 bases; J trimming: 8 bases; junction bases outside the gene matches: 12. Here the CDR3 DNA reads TGTGCCAGTAGGGGATCAGGGGGTAGCAACGAAAAACTGTTTTTT. Residues: CASRGSGGSNEKLFF.

V and J are TRBV25-1 and TRBJ1-5; no clear D. CDR3 length equals 16 residues. CDR1 is MGHDK and CDR2 is SYGVNS in the germline V gene. V lost 2 bases and J 0 bases, leaving 11 bases between the germline ends. CDR3 nucleotide sequence: TGTGCCAGCAGTGAACTCCCGACAAATAGCAATCAGCCCCAGCATTTT. This gives the protein CASSELPTNSNQPQHF.

The chain is built from TRBV2 and TRBJ1-1; no clear D. The CDR3 extends over 14 amino acids. Trimming pared 7 bases from V and 0 bases from J, leaving 12 bases between. Germline loops: CDR1 SNHLY, CDR2 FYNNEI. The CDR3 reads CASTRQEVNTEAFF. CDR3 DNA sequence: TGTGCCAGCACACGTCAGGAGGTGAACACTGAAGCTTTCTTT.

The chain uses TRBV10-3 and TRBJ1-2; 9 bases match TRBD1. Per germline, CDR1 ENHRY and CDR2 SYGVKD. The junction had 8 bases not matched to a gene; V was cut back by 6 bases and J by 6 bases. This CDR3 is built from 14 residues. In nucleotides, the CDR3 is TGTGCCATCAGGGGGACAGGGCAACAACATGGCTACACCTTC. It yields the protein CAIRGTGQQHGYTF.

CDR3: CASGLREDEQFF. Written as DNA, the CDR3 is TGTGCCAGCGGCCTGAGGGAGGATGAGCAGTTCTTC. V usage is TRBV7-3 and J usage is TRBJ2-1, with a weak D call TRBD2 (6 bases). CDR3 length: 12 amino acids. The V and J ends lost 8 bases and 8 bases respectively, with 13 bases between them. Germline values: CDR1 SGHTA, CDR2 FQGTGA.

The chain has TRBV18 and TRBJ1-2; 7 bases match TRBD1. Germline values: CDR1 KGHSH, CDR2 LQKENI. The CDR3 spans 16 residues. V was pared by 2 bases and J by 4 bases, with 10 bases of the junction left unmatched. The DNA of the CDR3 is TGTGCCAGCTCACCAAGTTTACGACAGGGCCTCTATGGCTACACCTTC. Protein product: CASSPSLRQGLYGYTF.

The chain couples TRBV10-3 to TRBJ1-4, with 8 positions matching TRBD1. Germline assignment: CDR1 ENHRY and CDR2 SYGVKD. V gave up 0 bases and J gave up 6 bases; unmatched junction bases: 3. The CDR3 covers 15 residues. The DNA of the CDR3 is TGTGCCATCAGTGAGTCGACAGGGGCTTATGAAAAACTGTTTTTT. Translated, it gives CAISESTGAYEKLFF.

The DNA of the CDR3 is TGTGCAAGTCGCTTATTCCCACTAGCCACCTACAATGAGCAGTTCTTC. This translates into CASRLFPLATYNEQFF. This rearrangement joins TRBV12-2 to TRBJ2-1; the table calls TRBD2, which could not be checked here. TRBV12-2 is given as a pseudogene. The length of the CDR3 is 16 residues.

This sequence joins TRBV7-3 and TRBJ2-1, with TRBD2 matching over 12 bases. Germline loops: CDR1 SGHTA, CDR2 FQGTGA. Trimming removed 1 base from V and 5 bases from J; junction bases left unmatched: 0. The CDR3 is made up of 15 amino acids. CDR3 nucleotides: TGTGCCAGCAGCTTAAGGACTAGCGGGGACAATGAGCAGTTCTTC. It translates to CASSLRTSGDNEQFF.

The CDR3 is CASTQSGFRPQHF. The CDR3 DNA follows: TGTGCCAGCACCCAGTCGGGTTTTCGGCCCCAGCATTTT. The chain joins TRBV6-5 to TRBJ1-5, with D uncertain. Per germline, CDR1 MNHEY and CDR2 SVGAGI. V shed 7 bases and J shed 9 bases, with 16 bases lying between them. The CDR3 extends over 13 amino acids.

The rearrangement joins TRBV19 to TRBJ2-2, with 14 bases matching TRBD2. The ends lost 8 bases at V and 7 bases at J; junction bases unmatched: 6. CDR3 length: 15 residues. The V gene's germline CDR1 is LNHDA and CDR2 SQIVND (reference sequence). CDR3 region: CASRGLAGVGGELFF. CDR3 DNA sequence: TGTGCCAGTCGGGGACTAGCGGGAGTAGGCGGGGAGCTGTTTTTT. The full variable domain, its missing parts supplied by reference TRBV19 and TRBJ2-2, is DGGITQSPKYLFRKEGQNVTLSCEQNLNHDAMYWYRQDPGQGLRLIYYSQIVNDFQKGDIAEGYSVSREKKESFPLTVTSAQKNPTAFYLCASRGLAGVGGELFFGEGSRLTVL.

The V call is TRBV7-8, the J call TRBJ2-7, with 12 positions matching TRBD2. Germline CDR1 and CDR2: SGHVS and FQNEAQ. This CDR3 has 15 amino acids. The V segment lost 4 bases and the J segment 4 bases; nucleotides outside the gene matches: 5. This chain's CDR3 is CASSSGLAGIYEQYF. The CDR3 nucleotides read TGTGCCAGCAGCTCCGGACTAGCGGGGATTTACGAGCAGTACTTC.

This CDR3 is CASSARQDGGGEAFF. The CDR3 bases are TGCGCCAGCAGCGCTCGACAGGATGGGGGTGGTGAAGCTTTCTTT. The gene calls are TRBV5-1 and TRBJ1-1; a weak D match, TRBD1 (6 bases). CDR1 and CDR2 from the germline V gene are SGHRS and YFSETQ. The CDR3 sequence is 15 residues long. Trimming pared 4 bases from V and 7 bases from J, leaving 20 bases between.

The CDR3 DNA follows: TGTGCCAGCAGCTTTGACATGAACACTGAAGCTTTCTTT. It yields the protein CASSFDMNTEAFF. The J gene is TRBJ1-1, the V gene TRBV7-3; D remains ambiguous. The V end lost 3 bases, the J end lost 0 bases, and 5 bases lay between the germline ends. There are 13 residues in the CDR3. In germline, CDR1 is SGHTA, CDR2 FQGTGA.

This rearrangement joins TRBV18 to TRBJ1-3; tentative D call: TRBD1 (5 bases). CDR1 KGHSH and CDR2 LQKENI come from the germline V gene. The CDR3 contains 16 residues. Trimming removed 4 bases from V and 4 bases from J, with 17 bases in between. CDR3 DNA sequence: TGTGCCAGCTCACGGATCGCCTCCCGGACAGGAAACACCATATATTTT. Encoded protein: CASSRIASRTGNTIYF.

The rearrangement links TRBV3-1 (or the pseudogene TRBV3-2) to TRBJ2-3, with D tentatively TRBD1 (5 bases). This CDR3 is built from 12 residues. From germline, CDR1 is LGHDT and CDR2 YNNKEL (reference sequence). V was cut by 4 bases and J by 6 bases, with 8 bases left in between. CDR3 amino acids: CASSLRADTQYF. As DNA, the CDR3 is TGTGCCAGCAGCCTCAGGGCCGATACGCAGTATTTT.

The V call is TRBV3-1 (or the pseudogene TRBV3-2), the J call TRBJ1-6; TRBD1 matches 11 bases. Germline V gene lookup returns CDR1 LGHDT and CDR2 YNNKEL (reference sequence). There are 17 residues in the CDR3. V shed 4 bases and J 7 bases; nucleotides not matched to a gene: 9. CDR3 in DNA: TGTGCCAGCAGCCCGACCGGACAGGGGGCGAGGAATTCACCCCTCCACTTT. This codes for CASSPTGQGARNSPLHF.